These T cell receptor beta chains were read from a single sample in a study of radiotherapy plus CTLA-4 blockade in lung cancer. Libraries were prepared by immunoSEQ multiplex PCR; TCRdb keeps only in-frame clonotypes and omits some of them. The sample yields about 62,000 clones, approximately 77% seen once. The specimen was peripheral blood, collected from a patient treated with radiotherapy plus ipilimumab. These receptors came from a human donor with non-small cell lung cancer who had a complete response to radiotherapy plus ipilimumab. CDR3s include the opening cysteine and the closing phenylalanine or tryptophan. The D gene is left open where the match is weak. Clone size is shown for a subset of rows, as once, few, many or a class of expanded clone.

clone_size: -; j_call: TRBJ2-7; v_call: TRBV30; d_call: -; cdr3_nt: TGTGCCTGGAGTCCCACAGGATTCAGCTACGAGCAGTACTTC; cdr3_aa: CAWSPTGFSYEQYF
clone_size: -; j_call: TRBJ2-3; v_call: TRBV7-8; d_call: -; cdr3_nt: TGTGCCAGCAGCTTAGATTTTGCCGACACGCAGTATTTT; cdr3_aa: CASSLDFADTQYF
clone_size: -; j_call: TRBJ2-4; v_call: TRBV2; d_call: -; cdr3_nt: TGTGCCAGCAGTGAAGACGAGGGATATCAGTACTTC; cdr3_aa: CASSEDEGYQYF
clone_size: once; j_call: TRBJ1-1; v_call: TRBV25-1; d_call: -; cdr3_nt: TGTGCCAGCAGTGTAGGGGGTTTTGAAGCTTTCTTT; cdr3_aa: CASSVGGFEAFF
clone_size: -; j_call: TRBJ1-2; v_call: TRBV11-2; d_call: TRBD1; cdr3_nt: TGTGCCAGCAGCCCATCGACAGGGGCCCTGGTCGATGGCTACACCTTC; cdr3_aa: CASSPSTGALVDGYTF
clone_size: once; j_call: TRBJ1-2; v_call: TRBV19; d_call: -; cdr3_nt: TGTGCCAGTAGTATCAGGATTAACTATGGCTACATCTTC; cdr3_aa: CASSIRINYGYIF
clone_size: once; j_call: TRBJ2-3; v_call: TRBV11-2; d_call: TRBD2; cdr3_nt: TGTGCCAGCAGCTTCGGGCGGGGGGGCATATATACGCAGTATTTT; cdr3_aa: CASSFGRGGIYTQYF
clone_size: once; j_call: TRBJ1-2; v_call: TRBV15; d_call: -; cdr3_nt: TGTGCCACTATACCTGGAGGGCGCGAGTATAACTATGGCTACACCTTC; cdr3_aa: CATIPGGREYNYGYTF
clone_size: -; j_call: TRBJ2-7; v_call: TRBV6-1; d_call: -; cdr3_nt: TGTGCCACCCAAAGGGAAATCAACGAGCAGTACTTC; cdr3_aa: CATQREINEQYF
clone_size: -; j_call: TRBJ1-1; v_call: TRBV11-3; d_call: -; cdr3_nt: TGTGCCAGCAGCTTAGCTGACAACAATCGGGCTTTCTTT; cdr3_aa: CASSLADNNRAFF